This T cell receptor (beta chain) came from a study of T cell repertoires in cytomegalovirus infection. Study results and caveats: Identification of carriers of CMV plus the relevant HLA was achieved through cumulative public TCR beta family frequency.

As concerns this clonotype: The antigen is not known.

MiXCR was run by TCRdb on the reads, yielding one entry per CDR3 protein. Of under 500,000 distinct CDR3 sequences in the sample, about 39% were seen once. Sequencing used cultured PBMCs, obtained from culture after CMV antigen stimulation. The source of this sequence is a human donor in good health (CMV status not recorded). Some clones in this sample may be carry-over from other donors' samples.

The DNA for the CDR3 is TGCGCCAGCAGCCAAGGCCCCTCCCGTCCTCCTGGCGGAAACACCATATATTTT. As protein: CASSQGPSRPPGGNTIYF. The V call is TRBV4-1, the J call TRBJ1-3; no clear D gene. The germline V gene encodes CDR1 MGHRA and CDR2 YSYEKL. Trimming stripped 1 base from V and 4 bases from J, with 20 bases between. The CDR3 is 18 residues long.